This entry lists 27 T cell receptor beta chains sequenced from one sample in a study of cytomegalovirus exposure and HLA in healthy donors. PCR amplification relied on 60 Vbeta primers (plus 13 Jbeta primers). Measured with immunoSEQ multiplex PCR; TCRdb has only the in-frame clones, and not every one. The sample has about 160,000 clones; under 80% are singletons. The sequencing input was PBMCs. The receptor source for this set is a woman in her 30s in good health and CMV-seronegative.

The CDR3 region is CASSFGRQFQAFF. The CDR3 DNA is TGTGCCAGCAGCTTTGGCCGACAGTTCCAAGCTTTCTTT. The rearrangement joins TRBV7-6 to TRBJ1-1, with TRBD1 as a possible D gene (5 bases). Trimming took 3 bases from V and 9 from J, leaving 14 bases between them. This CDR3 contains 13 residues. Germline V gene sequence: CDR1 SGHVS, CDR2 FNYEAQ.

This clone was observed a handful of times. This chain connects TRBV11-3 to TRBJ2-2, with a possible D match to TRBD2 (5 bases). Trimming cost V 1 base and J 1 base, with 7 bases left between them. This CDR3 comprises 15 residues. Germline values: CDR1 SGHNT, CDR2 YENEEA. The CDR3 protein is CASSLGLLNTGELFF. The DNA for the CDR3 is TGTGCCAGCAGCTTAGGACTACTGAACACCGGGGAGCTGTTTTTT.

The chain carries TRBV6-5 and TRBJ1-2; D is unresolved. CDR1 is MNHEY, CDR2 SVGAGI, per germline. The CDR3 consists of 15 residues. V was pared by 6 bases and J by 7 bases, with 21 bases between. The CDR3 reads CASSYDQKGGSGYTF. CDR3 DNA: TGTGCCAGCAGCTACGACCAAAAAGGAGGTAGTGGCTACACCTTC.

This clone was counted once. The chain employs TRBV18 and TRBJ1-6; D gene ambiguous. The V end lost 3 bases, the J end lost 7 bases, and 13 bases lay between the germline ends. CDR1 and CDR2 from the germline V gene are KGHSH and LQKENI. The CDR3 loop spans 15 amino acids. CDR3 residues: CASSPRVVANSPLHF. CDR3 in DNA: TGTGCCAGCTCACCTCGGGTGGTAGCGAATTCACCCCTCCACTTT.

The J gene is TRBJ2-1, the V gene TRBV7-2, with 9 bases lining up with TRBD1. From germline, CDR1 is SGHTA and CDR2 FQGNSA. This CDR3 spans 13 amino acids. V was clipped by 5 bases and J by 15 bases; unmatched bases: 11. The CDR3 DNA sequence: TGTGCCAGCAGCGGTGTTTGGGACAGGGATCGGTTCTTC. Protein: CASSGVWDRDRFF.

The J gene is TRBJ2-3, the V gene TRBV2; 10 bases are shared with TRBD2. Per germline, CDR1 SNHLY and CDR2 FYNNEI. This CDR3 contains 16 residues. The ends lost 6 bases at V and 0 bases at J; junction bases unmatched: 6. CDR3 sequence (DNA): TGTGCCAGCAGCCTTCTAGCGGGGGCGAGCACAGATACGCAGTATTTT. Its translation: CASSLLAGASTDTQYF. Supplemented by reference TRBV2 and TRBJ2-3, the full variable domain reads EPEVTQTPSHQVTQMGQEVILRCVPISNHLYFYWYRQILGQKVEFLVSFYNNEISEKSEIFDDQFSVERPDGSNFTLKIRSTKLEDSAMYFCASSLLAGASTDTQYFGPGTRLTVL.

This sequence joins TRBV4-1 and TRBJ2-6, with 7 bases that match TRBD1. Looked up from germline, CDR1 is MGHRA and CDR2 is YSYEKL. The CDR3 contains 19 residues. J was trimmed by 3 bases and V by 3 bases; bases with no gene match: 14. The CDR3 bases are TGCGCCAGCAGCCAGGAGGAGGTGACAGGGCGTTTTGGGGCCAACGTCCTGACTTTC. Translated, it gives CASSQEEVTGRFGANVLTF.

The chain has TRBV28 and TRBJ1-6, with 9 bases lining up with TRBD1. The V gene end was trimmed by 6 bases and the J gene end by 7 bases; junction bases not matched to a gene: 7. The CDR3 runs 15 residues. CDR1 is MDHEN, CDR2 SYDVKM, per germline. The CDR3 loop reads CASRGTGTGNSPLHF. In DNA form, the CDR3 reads TGTGCCAGCAGGGGAACCGGGACAGGGAATTCACCCCTCCACTTT.

This clone was seen more than once but under ten times. V usage is TRBV2 and J usage is TRBJ2-7; D is possibly TRBD2 (6 bases). The CDR3 loop spans 16 amino acids. Germline lookup yields CDR1 SNHLY and CDR2 FYNNEI. V dropped 0 bases and J dropped 1 base, with 13 bases sitting between them. The DNA of the CDR3 is TGTGCCAGCAGTGAAGCGGGCTGGGAGGATTCCTACGAGCAGTACTTC. It codes for CASSEAGWEDSYEQYF. The complete variable domain, with remaining parts taken from reference TRBV2 and TRBJ2-7, reads EPEVTQTPSHQVTQMGQEVILRCVPISNHLYFYWYRQILGQKVEFLVSFYNNEISEKSEIFDDQFSVERPDGSNFTLKIRSTKLEDSAMYFCASSEAGWEDSYEQYFGPGTRLTVT.

This chain links TRBV7-8 with TRBJ1-2; D uncertain. Germline CDR1 SGHVS, CDR2 FQNEAQ. This CDR3 comprises 12 residues. V was shortened by 5 bases and J by 8 bases, with 12 bases between the two germline ends. The CDR3 loop is CASSPGSEGYTF. CDR3 sequence (DNA): TGTGCCAGCAGCCCAGGCAGTGAAGGCTACACCTTC. The full variable domain, completed using reference TRBV7-8 and TRBJ1-2, is GAGVSQSPRYKVAKRGQDVALRCDPISGHVSLFWYQQALGQGPEFLTYFQNEAQLDKSGLPSDRFFAERPEGSVSTLKIQRTQQEDSAVYLCASSPGSEGYTFGSGTRLTVV.

V gene TRBV7-9 combines with J gene TRBJ2-3; TRBD1 agrees at 9 bases. The CDR3 totals 16 residues. Germline V CDR1 and CDR2: SEHNR, FQNEAQ (reference sequence). The V and J ends lost 9 bases and 2 bases, in that order; junction bases with no gene match: 12. Written as DNA, the CDR3 is TGTGCCAGGGACAAATACGGACAGGGGTTCACAGATACGCAGTATTTT. Translating gives CARDKYGQGFTDTQYF.

The chain uses TRBV6-5 and TRBJ1-6; 9 positions match TRBD1. Germline V gene lookup returns CDR1 MNHEY and CDR2 SVGAGI. V gave up 6 bases and J gave up 10 bases; unmatched junction bases: 10. This CDR3 contains 15 residues. This CDR3 is CASSRSTGGWSPLHF. DNA of the CDR3: TGTGCCAGCAGCCGCTCCACAGGGGGCTGGTCACCCCTCCACTTT.

This clone has a single count. V usage is TRBV18 and J usage is TRBJ1-2; TRBD1 agrees at 8 bases. CDR1 is KGHSH, CDR2 LQKENI, per germline. Unmatched junction bases numbered 5, after V lost 4 bases and J lost 1 base. The CDR3 has 15 amino acids. Here the CDR3 DNA reads TGTGCCAGCTCACGAGGGACAGGATATAACTATGGCTACACCTTC. It yields the protein CASSRGTGYNYGYTF.

This clone was detected a few times. One end of the junction is discordant with germline, which a read error may explain. This chain links TRBV7-9 with TRBJ1-6; possible D gene TRBD1, 5 bases. Per the germline V gene, CDR1 is SEHNR and CDR2 is FQNEAQ (reference sequence). This CDR3 region has 16 residues. The CDR3 region is CSSSQTQQVGSSPLHF. The CDR3 DNA reads TGTTCCAGCAGCCAGACCCAACAGGTCGGGAGTTCACCCCTCCACTTT.

The chain combines TRBV5-1 with TRBJ2-2, with D possibly TRBD1 on 6 matching bases. Germline CDR1 is SGHRS and CDR2 is YFSETQ. V lost 7 bases to trimming and J lost 1 base, with 14 bases between them. The CDR3 contains 15 residues. CDR3 in amino acids: CASQPGVGNTGELFF. The CDR3 DNA reads TGCGCCAGCCAGCCAGGGGTTGGGAACACCGGGGAGCTGTTTTTT.

This clone was recorded once. The chain employs TRBV6-5 and TRBJ2-1; 7 bases map to TRBD1. Germline CDR1 and CDR2: MNHEY and SVGAGI. V was pared by 0 bases and J by 5 bases, with 4 bases of the junction left unmatched. There are 15 residues in the CDR3. The CDR3 nucleotides are TGTGCCAGCAGTTACTCCCGACAGGGAAACAATGAGCAGTTCTTC. This encodes CASSYSRQGNNEQFF.

J is TRBJ2-5 and V is TRBV5-1, with D perhaps TRBD2 (6 bases). Trimming removed 4 bases from V and 11 bases from J, with 21 bases in between. This CDR3 spans 14 amino acids. The V gene's germline CDR1 is SGHRS and CDR2 YFSETQ. The CDR3 region is CASSTRDRALEQYF. The CDR3 bases are TGCGCCAGCAGCACGCGGGACCGCGCCCTGGAGCAGTACTTC. Looking up the rest from reference TRBV5-1 and TRBJ2-5 gives the full variable domain: KAGVTQTPRYLIKTRGQQVTLSCSPISGHRSVSWYQQTPGQGLQFLFEYFSETQRNKGNFPGRFSGRQFSNSRSEMNVSTLELGDSALYLCASSTRDRALEQYFGPGTRLLVL.

A few counts support this clone. The chain links TRBV27 to TRBJ1-1; D is unresolved. V was cut by 8 bases and J by 3 bases, with 7 bases left in between. This CDR3 is 11 amino acids long. Germline V gene sequence: CDR1 MNHEY, CDR2 SMNVEV (reference sequence). The CDR3 reads CASGPHTEAFF. CDR3 DNA sequence: TGTGCCAGCGGCCCTCACACTGAAGCTTTCTTT.

The gene calls are TRBV30 and TRBJ2-6; no reliable D call. Trimming took 3 bases from V and 0 from J, leaving 12 bases between them. The CDR3 is 16 amino acids. The germline gives CDR1 GTSNPN, CDR2 SVGIG (reference sequence). This CDR3 reads CAWRSAGLSGANVLTF. Here the CDR3 DNA reads TGTGCCTGGAGATCGGCAGGCCTCTCTGGGGCCAACGTCCTGACTTTC.

The chain is built from TRBV7-9 and TRBJ2-3, with 8 bases fitting TRBD2. The CDR3 runs 14 residues. V lost 9 bases, J lost 5 bases, and 10 bases stayed unmatched. CDR1 and CDR2 (germline): SEHNR, FQNEAQ (reference sequence). This CDR3 is CASWDSGEVDTQYF. CDR3 nucleotides: TGTGCCAGTTGGGATAGCGGGGAGGTAGATACGCAGTATTTT.

The V gene is TRBV4-2, the J gene TRBJ2-1; 10 bases match TRBD1. The germline CDR1 and CDR2 sequences are LGHNA and YNFKEQ. The CDR3 contains 15 residues. The trim removed 0 bases at V and 7 bases at J, leaving 3 bases unmatched. The CDR3 DNA sequence: TGTGCCAGCAGCCAAGAGGACAGGGGGACGAATGAGCAGTTCTTC. Its protein is CASSQEDRGTNEQFF.

This chain uses TRBV7-2 with TRBJ1-1; D uncertain. V dropped 3 bases and J dropped 1 base, with 9 bases sitting between them. Per the germline V gene, CDR1 is SGHTA and CDR2 is FQGNSA. This CDR3 region has 14 residues. CDR3 sequence reads: CASSFRTRNTEAFF. CDR3 DNA: TGTGCCAGCAGCTTTCGAACTAGGAACACTGAAGCTTTCTTT.

This sequence joins TRBV5-1 and TRBJ2-7; 15 bases fit TRBD2. This CDR3 is 15 amino acids long. Germline-derived CDR1 and CDR2 are SGHRS and YFSETQ. V was pared by 4 bases and J by 7 bases, with 6 bases of the junction left unmatched. CDR3 protein: CASSGGTSGGFEQYF. The CDR3 bases are TGCGCCAGCAGCGGCGGGACTAGCGGGGGGTTTGAGCAGTACTTC.

Regarding this clone: Other DNA sequences in the sample encode the same CDR3. J is TRBJ2-2 and V is TRBV27; 7 bases map to TRBD1. Germline V CDR1 and CDR2: MNHEY, SMNVEV (reference sequence). Trimming cost V 6 bases and J 3 bases; bases outside gene matches: 4. This CDR3 contains 14 residues. The CDR3 DNA sequence: TGTGCCAGCAGCCTACAGGGGTACACCGGGGAGCTGTTTTTT. Amino acids: CASSLQGYTGELFF.

This clone was recorded a few times. The gene calls are TRBV9 and TRBJ2-7; possibly TRBD2 for D (6 bases). The germline CDR1 and CDR2 sequences are SGDLS and YYNGEE. The V gene lost 0 bases and the J gene lost 5 bases, with 27 bases spanning the gap. The CDR3 contains 19 residues. DNA of the CDR3: TGTGCCAGCAGCGTAGAGGGGCCATGGGGCATCGGAGGGCTTAACGAGCAGTACTTC. Its protein is CASSVEGPWGIGGLNEQYF.

The V gene is TRBV4-2, the J gene TRBJ2-7; TRBD1 aligns across 10 bases. Germline-derived CDR1 and CDR2 are LGHNA and YNFKEQ. The CDR3 loop spans 16 amino acids. V shed 1 base and J 2 bases; nucleotides not matched to a gene: 5. The CDR3 loop is CASSQARDRGTYEQYF. The CDR3 DNA sequence: TGTGCCAGCAGCCAAGCCCGGGACAGGGGAACCTACGAGCAGTACTTC.

V usage is TRBV11-2 and J usage is TRBJ2-7; D may be TRBD1 (6 bases). V dropped 1 base and J dropped 6 bases, with 7 bases sitting between them. CDR3 length: 12 amino acids. Per the germline V gene, CDR1 is SGHAT and CDR2 is FQNNGV. Here the CDR3 reads CASSLGRGEQYF. CDR3 bases: TGTGCCAGCAGCTTAGGCAGGGGCGAGCAGTACTTC.